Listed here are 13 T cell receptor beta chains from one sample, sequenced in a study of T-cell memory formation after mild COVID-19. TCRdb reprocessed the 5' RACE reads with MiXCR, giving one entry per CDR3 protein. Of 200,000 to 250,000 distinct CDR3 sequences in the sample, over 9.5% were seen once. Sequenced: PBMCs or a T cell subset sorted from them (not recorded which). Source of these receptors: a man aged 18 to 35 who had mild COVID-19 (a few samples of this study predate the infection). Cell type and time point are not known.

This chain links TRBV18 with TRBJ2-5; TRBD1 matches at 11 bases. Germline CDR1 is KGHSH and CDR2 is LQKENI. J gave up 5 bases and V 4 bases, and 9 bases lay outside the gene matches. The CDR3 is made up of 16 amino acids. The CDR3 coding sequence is TGTGCCAGCTCACGAGACGCCGGGACAGGGGGGGAGACCCAGTACTTC. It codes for CASSRDAGTGGETQYF. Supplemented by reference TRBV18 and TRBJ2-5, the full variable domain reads NAGVMQNPRHLVRRRGQEARLRCSPMKGHSHVYWYRQLPEEGLKFMVYLQKENIIDESGMPKERFSAEFPKEGPSILRIQQVVRGDSAAYFCASSRDAGTGGETQYFGPGTRLLVL.

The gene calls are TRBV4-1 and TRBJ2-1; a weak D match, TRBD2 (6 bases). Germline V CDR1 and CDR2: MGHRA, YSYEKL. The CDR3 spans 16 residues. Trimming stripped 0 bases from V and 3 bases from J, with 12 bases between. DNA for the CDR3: TGCGCCAGCAGCCAAGATGGGAGGCTAGACTACAATGAGCAGTTCTTC. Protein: CASSQDGRLDYNEQFF.

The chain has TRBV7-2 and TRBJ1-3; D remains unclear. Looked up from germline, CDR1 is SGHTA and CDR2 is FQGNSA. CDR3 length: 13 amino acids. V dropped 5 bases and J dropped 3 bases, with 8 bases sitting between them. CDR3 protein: CASSAQGGNTIYF. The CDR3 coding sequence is TGTGCCAGCAGCGCCCAAGGTGGAAACACCATATATTTT.

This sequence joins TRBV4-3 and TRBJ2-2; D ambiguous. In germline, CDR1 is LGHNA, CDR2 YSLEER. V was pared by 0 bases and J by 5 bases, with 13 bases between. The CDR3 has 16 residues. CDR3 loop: CASSQDPAGTTGELFF. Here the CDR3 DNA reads TGCGCCAGCAGCCAAGATCCGGCAGGAACAACCGGGGAGCTGTTTTTT.

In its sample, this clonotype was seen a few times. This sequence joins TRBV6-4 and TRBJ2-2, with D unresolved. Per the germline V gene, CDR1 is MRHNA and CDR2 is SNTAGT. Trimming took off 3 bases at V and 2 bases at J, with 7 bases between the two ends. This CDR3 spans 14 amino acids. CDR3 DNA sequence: TGTGCCAGCAGTGAAGGGCTAAACACCGGGGAGCTGTTTTTT. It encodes CASSEGLNTGELFF.

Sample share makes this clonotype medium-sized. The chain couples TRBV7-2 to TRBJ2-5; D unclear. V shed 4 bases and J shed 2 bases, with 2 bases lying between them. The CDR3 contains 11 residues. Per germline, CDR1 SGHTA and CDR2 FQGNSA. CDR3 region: CASSSQETQYF. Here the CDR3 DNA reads TGTGCCAGCAGCTCACAAGAGACCCAGTACTTC.

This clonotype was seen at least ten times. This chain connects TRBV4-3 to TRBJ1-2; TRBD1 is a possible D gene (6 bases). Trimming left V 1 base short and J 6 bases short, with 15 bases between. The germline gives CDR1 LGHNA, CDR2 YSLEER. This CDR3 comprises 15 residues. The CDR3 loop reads CASSQVLDRTDGYTF. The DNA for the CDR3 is TGCGCCAGCAGCCAAGTCCTAGACAGGACGGATGGCTACACCTTC.

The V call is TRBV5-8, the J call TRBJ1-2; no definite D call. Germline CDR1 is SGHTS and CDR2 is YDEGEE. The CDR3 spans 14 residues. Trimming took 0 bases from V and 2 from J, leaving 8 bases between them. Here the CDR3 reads CASSLVGKNYGYTF. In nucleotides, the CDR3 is TGTGCCAGCAGCTTGGTTGGGAAGAACTATGGCTACACCTTC. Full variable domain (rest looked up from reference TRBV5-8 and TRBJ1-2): EAGVTQSPTHLIKTRGQQATLRCSPISGHTSVYWYQQALGLGLQFLLWYDEGEERNRGNFPPRFSGRQFPNYSSELNVNALELEDSALYLCASSLVGKNYGYTFGSGTRLTVV.

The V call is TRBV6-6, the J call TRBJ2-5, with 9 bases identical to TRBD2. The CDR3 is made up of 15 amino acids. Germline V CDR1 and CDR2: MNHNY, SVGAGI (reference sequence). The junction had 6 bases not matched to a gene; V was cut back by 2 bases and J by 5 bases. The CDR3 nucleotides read TGTGCCAGCAGTTACCGAGTAGCGGGGGCGGAGACCCAGTACTTC. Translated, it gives CASSYRVAGAETQYF.

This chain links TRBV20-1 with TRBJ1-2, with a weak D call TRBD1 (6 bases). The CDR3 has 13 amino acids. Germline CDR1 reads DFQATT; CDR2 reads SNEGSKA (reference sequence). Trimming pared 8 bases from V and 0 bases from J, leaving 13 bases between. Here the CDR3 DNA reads TGCAGTTCAAGGCAGGGGTCTAACTATGGCTACACCTTC. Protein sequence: CSSRQGSNYGYTF.

The CDR3 bases are TGCGCCAGCAGCCCGCAGGGGGCGGGGATTGAAAAACTGTTTTTT. Translation gives CASSPQGAGIEKLFF. The V call is TRBV4-3, the J call TRBJ1-4; TRBD1 matches at 8 bases. Germline-derived CDR1 and CDR2 are LGHNA and YSLEER. CDR3 length: 15 residues. Unmatched junction bases numbered 8, after V lost 4 bases and J lost 7 bases.

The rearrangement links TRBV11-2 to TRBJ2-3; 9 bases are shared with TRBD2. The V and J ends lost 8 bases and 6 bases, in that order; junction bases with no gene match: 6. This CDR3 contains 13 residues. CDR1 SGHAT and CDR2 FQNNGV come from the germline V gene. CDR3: CASSAGGLDTQYF. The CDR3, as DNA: TGTGCCAGCTCGGCGGGGGGGCTTGATACGCAGTATTTT.

The CDR3 sequence: CAISESSDTQYF. In nucleotides, the CDR3 is TGTGCCATCAGTGAGTCTTCAGATACGCAGTATTTT. This sequence joins TRBV10-3 and TRBJ2-3, with D hard to call. Between the trimmed V and J ends, which lost 0 bases and 4 bases, there was a span of 2 bases. Germline CDR1 ENHRY, CDR2 SYGVKD. The CDR3 totals 12 residues.